The entry below describes one TCR beta chain. Data came from immunoSEQ multiplex PCR; TCRdb stores just in-frame clones and leaves some out. The sample contains around 150,000 clones, 88% of which appear only once. These data come from a study of T cell responses to AZD1222 COVID-19 vaccine. The receptor comes from an adult in good health. Specimen: peripheral blood, collected on day 0 of AZD1222 vaccination.

CDR3 in amino acids: CASSWGRPPGQGNTEAFF. CDR3 DNA: TGCGCCAGCAGCTGGGGGCGGCCACCGGGACAGGGGAACACTGAAGCTTTCTTT. The V gene is TRBV5-1, the J gene TRBJ1-1; 9 bases are a match to TRBD1. Germline values: CDR1 SGHRS, CDR2 YFSETQ. This CDR3 region has 18 residues. Trimming at V came to 3 bases and at J to 1 base, leaving 13 bases not matched to a gene.